The 24 T cell receptor beta chains below were found in one sample sequenced in a study of kidney transplant recipient with SARS-CoV-2 infection. TCRdb called the reads again in MiXCR, with one record for every CDR3 protein. The sample includes under 250,000 distinct CDR3 sequences, less than 35% of them seen just once. The sequenced sample was a blood sample, obtained at baseline and between days 110 and 120 from a kidney transplant recipient. The receptors originated from a male patient between 25 and 39 years old who had COVID-19 and was a kidney transplant recipient. The graft donor may account for some of the T cells.

Note on this clonotype: A read error is the likely source, as a far larger clone sits one nucleotide away. The V and J genes are TRBV7-3 and TRBJ2-3; D tentatively fits TRBD1 or TRBD2 (5 bases each). TRBJ2-1 explains the end of the DNA better; the J call may be wrong. Germline lookup yields CDR1 SGHTA and CDR2 FQGTGA. The CDR3 runs to 14 residues. The CDR3 region has the DNA TGTGCCATCAGCTTAGGCCAGGGAGTGAATGAGCAGTTCTTC. Translating it yields CAISLGQGVNEQFF.

This clonotype occurred many times. The rearrangement links TRBV3-1 to TRBJ1-6; 11 bases are a match to TRBD1. With V trimmed by 4 bases and J by 7 bases, 6 bases remained unmatched. This CDR3 comprises 16 residues. Germline CDR1 is LGHDT and CDR2 is YNNKEL (reference sequence). The CDR3 reads CASSLRTGGYNSPLHF. DNA of the CDR3: TGTGCCAGCAGCCTGCGGACAGGGGGCTACAATTCACCCCTCCACTTT.

This clonotype occurred a few times. The chain employs TRBV28 and TRBJ2-3, with D maybe TRBD2 (6 bases). From germline, CDR1 is MDHEN and CDR2 SYDVKM. Trimming removed 5 bases at V and 2 bases at J, with 8 bases between. This CDR3 has 13 amino acids. The CDR3 DNA reads as TGTGCCAGCAGTAGGGAGGACACAGATACGCAGTATTTT. Encoded protein: CASSREDTDTQYF.

The sample holds many counts of this clonotype. J is TRBJ1-2 and V is TRBV6-2 or TRBV6-3; D gene unclear. Between the trimmed V and J ends, which lost 5 bases and 4 bases, there was a span of 23 bases. Germline CDR1 MNHEY, CDR2 SVGEGT. CDR3 length: 17 residues. The CDR3 DNA is TGTGCCAGCAGTAAACTCCGCTGCATCGGAAAGACCTATGGCTACACCTTC. It yields the protein CASSKLRCIGKTYGYTF.

This clonotype appeared many times. This chain joins TRBV16 and TRBJ1-2; D not certain. There are 17 residues in the CDR3. With 5 bases removed from V and 4 bases from J, the gap between germline ends came to 23 bases. Germline loops: CDR1 KGHSY, CDR2 FQNENV. CDR3 bases: TGTGCCAGCAGCAGTCGAAAGGTCGTTAGAAAGACCTATGGCTACACCTTC. This sequence encodes CASSSRKVVRKTYGYTF.

This clonotype has at least ten counts. V gene TRBV6-6 combines with J gene TRBJ2-2; 14 positions match TRBD2. Germline V gene sequence: CDR1 MNHNY, CDR2 SVGAGI (reference sequence). V shed 5 bases, J shed 5 bases, and the junction held 10 bases outside the gene matches. The CDR3 runs to 18 residues. The CDR3 loop reads CASSGQGLAGVNTGELFF. CDR3 in DNA: TGTGCCAGCAGTGGCCAGGGACTAGCGGGAGTAAATACCGGGGAGCTGTTTTTT.

With respect to this clonotype: A much bigger clone sits one base away, suggesting this may be a read error. J is TRBJ1-5 and V is TRBV5-6; D remains ambiguous. The V end lost 1 base, the J end lost 0 bases, and 8 bases lay between the germline ends. The germline gives CDR1 SGHDT, CDR2 YYEEEE. This CDR3 is built from 15 residues. The CDR3 nucleotides read TGTGCCAGCAGCTTGTGCAGCTATAGCAATCAGCCCCAGCATTTT. It encodes CASSLCSYSNQPQHF.

Comments on this clonotype: An end of the junction differs from the germline gene, which may be a read error. The V call is TRBV10-2, the J call TRBJ1-1; D not certain. This CDR3 has 11 amino acids. Germline V gives CDR1 WSHSY, CDR2 SAAADI. In DNA, the CDR3 is TGCGCCAGCGGGGATAACACTGAAGCTCTCTTT. Residues: CASGDNTEALF.

In regard to this clonotype: It is unclear where the CDR3 begins or ends on the DNA, so no DNA is shown, and the CDR3 is as TCRdb lists it. This rearrangement joins TRBV21-1 to TRBJ1-4. TRBV21-1 represents a pseudogene. The CDR3 has 18 amino acids, counting both end residues. The CDR3 is CASSKLLATRCIMKNCFF.

This clonotype was counted ten times or more. The chain joins TRBV7-6 to TRBJ1-2; D ambiguous. Trimming shortened V by 5 bases and J by 4 bases, and 23 bases separated the two germline ends. Germline values: CDR1 SGHVS, CDR2 FNYEAQ. The CDR3 runs to 17 residues. The CDR3 sequence is CASSNVVESRKTYGYTF. In DNA, the CDR3 is TGTGCCAGCAGCAATGTGGTTGAATCTCGAAAGACCTATGGCTACACCTTC. Supplemented by reference TRBV7-6 and TRBJ1-2, the full variable domain reads GAGVSQSPRYKVTKRGQDVALRCDPISGHVSLYWYRQALGQGPEFLTYFNYEAQQDKSGLPNDRFSAERPEGSISTLTIQRTEQRDSAMYRCASSNVVESRKTYGYTFGSGTRLTVV.

V is TRBV20-1 and J is TRBJ2-7; TRBD2 agrees at 9 bases. The length of the CDR3 is 13 residues. CDR1 and CDR2 from the germline V gene are DFQATT and SNEGSKA (reference sequence). V gave up 6 bases and J gave up 7 bases; unmatched junction bases: 10. CDR3 in DNA: TGCAGTGCCTGGGTAGCGGGAGCAGGGGAGCAGTACTTC. As protein: CSAWVAGAGEQYF.

A word on this clonotype: A much larger clone sits a single nucleotide away, making a read error possible. V gene TRBV3-1 combines with J gene TRBJ2-2; D is unclear. V was shortened by 5 bases and J by 5 bases, with 24 bases between the two germline ends. Germline assignment: CDR1 LGHDT and CDR2 YNNKEL (reference sequence). This CDR3 spans 18 amino acids. This CDR3 is CASSKSPPISGSTGELFF. The CDR3 DNA is TGTGCCAGCAGCAAATCGCCTCCCATTTCAGGCTCGACCGGGGAGCTGTTTTTT.

As to this clonotype: Given a much more abundant clone one base away, this may be a read error. The rearrangement joins TRBV5-5 to TRBJ1-2, with D possibly TRBD1 on 5 matching bases. The CDR3 is made up of 16 amino acids. Germline-derived CDR1 and CDR2 are SGHKS and YYEKEE (reference sequence). Trimming took 7 bases from V and 4 from J, leaving 23 bases between them. For the CDR3, the DNA is TGTGCCAGCGAGGGGAATGTCTCGCGAAAGACCTATGGCTACACCTTC. Translating gives CASEGNVSRKTYGYTF.

There are many counts of this clonotype. The rearrangement links TRBV10-3 to TRBJ1-4, with TRBD1 matching 8 bases. Germline V gives CDR1 ENHRY, CDR2 SYGVKD. This CDR3 is built from 14 residues. V shed 6 bases, J shed 8 bases, and the junction held 8 bases outside the gene matches. The CDR3 reads CAIREQGGSEKLFF. The CDR3, as DNA: TGTGCCATCAGGGAACAGGGGGGGTCAGAAAAACTGTTTTTT.

About this clonotype: A much larger clone differs by one base, so this may be a read error. The gene calls are TRBV6-4 and TRBJ1-2; D remains unclear. The germline V gene encodes CDR1 MRHNA and CDR2 SNTAGT. The CDR3 totals 17 residues. V was pared by 5 bases and J by 4 bases, with 23 bases between. CDR3 protein: CASSIAISRGKTYGYTF. For the CDR3, the DNA is TGTGCCAGCAGTATTGCAATCTCACGCGGAAAGACCTATGGCTACACCTTC.

This clonotype was observed many times. This chain connects TRBV7-4 to TRBJ1-2; D is unclear. The ends were cut back, 5 bases at V and 4 bases at J, with 23 bases in the middle. CDR1 and CDR2 (germline): SGHVT, SQSDAQ. This CDR3 is built from 17 residues. DNA of the CDR3: TGTGCCAGCAGCAGCAACTGTTCAGCTCGAAAGACCTATGGCTACACCTTC. Its protein is CASSSNCSARKTYGYTF.

This clonotype was seen at least ten times. J is TRBJ2-6 and V is TRBV19; 10 nucleotides match TRBD1. The germline V gene encodes CDR1 LNHDA and CDR2 SQIVND (reference sequence). J lost 0 bases, V lost 5 bases, and 4 bases had no gene match. CDR3 length: 17 amino acids. The CDR3 DNA reads as TGTGCCAGTAGTGGGACAGGGGATAGCTCTGGGGCCAACGTCCTGACTTTC. Protein sequence: CASSGTGDSSGANVLTF.

Comment on this clonotype: A clone one base away is much larger, so this may be a read error. No conserved phenylalanine or tryptophan ends this CDR3, so it is likely a read error. V is TRBV12-3 or TRBV12-4 and J is TRBJ2-7; tentative D call: TRBD1 (5 bases). V lost 5 bases and J lost 5, with 19 bases in between. The CDR3 spans 15 residues. CDR3 loop: CASSPYVTEEHEQYL. The CDR3 DNA follows: TGTGCCAGCAGTCCATACGTGACAGAGGAGCACGAGCAGTACTTG.

Details on this clonotype: A much more abundant neighbour one base away suggests this may be a read error. The chain combines TRBV5-4 with TRBJ1-2; TRBD1 aligns across 7 bases. The CDR3 sequence is 14 residues long. CDR1 is SGHNT, CDR2 YYREEE, per germline (reference sequence). The chain's CDR3 is CASSQGVLNYGCTF. CDR3 nucleotide sequence: TGTGCCAGCAGCCAGGGGGTTTTAAACTATGGCTGCACCTTC.

This clonotype was seen repeatedly, ten times or more. The chain is built from TRBV6-5 and TRBJ2-3, with D perhaps TRBD1 (6 bases). The CDR3 length is 18 residues. CDR1 and CDR2 from the germline V gene are MNHEY and SVGAGI. The ends were cut back, 2 bases at V and 0 bases at J, with 18 bases in the middle. CDR3 coding DNA: TGTGCCAGCAGTTACATGTCAAGGGATGGGGGCAGCACAGATACGCAGTATTTT. Its protein product is CASSYMSRDGGSTDTQYF.

This clonotype was picked up many times. This chain uses TRBV7-2 with TRBJ2-7; D may be TRBD1 (5 bases). Germline assignment: CDR1 SGHTA and CDR2 FQGNSA. Between the trimmed V and J ends, which lost 1 base and 0 bases, there was a span of 13 bases. There are 16 residues in the CDR3. The CDR3, as DNA: TGTGCCAGCAGCTTAGGGGTAGGGGCGAGCTCCTACGAGCAGTACTTC. Translated, it gives CASSLGVGASSYEQYF.

A few counts support this clonotype. Being one base from a much bigger clone, this may be a read error. The chain recombines TRBV7-9 with TRBJ1-2; D possibly corresponds to TRBD1 (5 bases). The CDR3 has 13 residues. CDR1 and CDR2 from the germline V gene are SEHNR and FQNEAQ (reference sequence). CDR3 sequence reads: CAGSPQVLGGYTF. The CDR3 DNA reads as TGTGCCGGCAGCCCACAGGTGTTGGGCGGCTACACCTTC.

On this clonotype itself: This could be a read error, since a much larger clone is one nucleotide away. The rearrangement uses TRBV6-5 and TRBJ1-1; possibly TRBD1 for D (5 bases). The germline V gene encodes CDR1 MNHEY and CDR2 SVGAGI. This CDR3 contains 15 residues. The CDR3 bases are TGTGCCAGCAGTCCCAAAGATGGACACACGCCTGAAGCTTCCTTT. It encodes CASSPKDGHTPEASF.

The table lists this clonotype with many counts. The rearrangement joins TRBV18 to TRBJ2-7; a possible D gene is TRBD2 (6 bases). Germline CDR1 and CDR2: KGHSH and LQKENI. Trimming removed 4 bases at V and 0 bases at J, with 16 bases between. The CDR3 contains 16 residues. The DNA of the CDR3 is TGTGCCAGCTCACAGGAGGGGCCGATCCACTCCTACGAGCAGTACTTC. This encodes CASSQEGPIHSYEQYF.